This is a list of T cell receptor beta chains from one sample in a study of T-cell reconstitution after alpha-beta-depleted transplantation in children. TCRdb ran MiXCR on the PCR reads and lists one entry per CDR3 protein. The repertoire holds 120,000 to 150,000 distinct CDR3 sequences, with more than 8% as singletons. The material sequenced was PBMCs, mostly from graft donor cells, taken 180 days after TCRalphabeta/CD19-depleted stem cell transplant. These receptors were taken from a female patient younger than 10 who had a stem cell transplant for congenital amegakaryocytic thrombocytopenia, so the T cells may come from the graft donor. The CDR3 runs from the conserved cysteine through the conserved F or W. D genes are given only for firm matches. Some rows mark clone size as missing; the rest say once, few, many or name a class of expanded clone.

CDR3 DNA	CDR3 protein	V gene	D gene	J gene	clone size
TGTGCCAGCAGCTTGAGTCAGATAAATCAGCCCCAGCATTTT	CASSLSQINQPQHF	TRBV5-5	NA	TRBJ1-5	many
TGTGCCAGCAGTTTTAAGGGGGGGAGGTATGGCTACACCTTC	CASSFKGGRYGYTF	TRBV28	NA	TRBJ1-2	many
TGTGCCAGCAGCCAAGGAGTGGCTGAAGCTTTCTTT	CASSQGVAEAFF	TRBV4-2	NA	TRBJ1-1	many
TGTGCCATCAGCCCTGGACTCCCCTGCCGGGAGCTGTTTTTT	CAISPGLPCRELFF	TRBV10-3	NA	TRBJ2-2	NA
TGCAGTGCTCGCTGGCTCACTGGCTCTGGGGCCAACGTCCTGACTTTC	CSARWLTGSGANVLTF	TRBV20-1	NA	TRBJ2-6	many
TGTGCCAGCTCACCCCGGACTAGCGTCTACGAGCAGTACTTC	CASSPRTSVYEQYF	TRBV18	TRBD2	TRBJ2-7	many
TGCGCCAGCAGCTTAGACCCCCATGGAGTAAATGAGCAGTTCTTC	CASSLDPHGVNEQFF	TRBV5-1	NA	TRBJ2-1	few
TGTGCCAGCAGTTTATTCTCGGACAGGGACTATTCCGGGGAGCTGTTTTTT	CASSLFSDRDYSGELFF	TRBV28	NA	TRBJ2-2	many
TGCGCCAGCAGCTTGCTCCCAGCGGGGGGGCCGAGAAACATTCAGTACTTC	CASSLLPAGGPRNIQYF	TRBV5-1	TRBD2	TRBJ2-4	NA
TGTGCCAGCAGCGTAGACGCTAACTATGGCTACACCTTC	CASSVDANYGYTF	TRBV9	NA	TRBJ1-2	many
TGCAGTGCACAACATGCTAGCGGGGGGCCGAGGACCCAGTACTTC	CSAQHASGGPRTQYF	TRBV20-1	TRBD2	TRBJ2-5	many
TGCGCCAGCAGTCAATCGGGGGGTGGGAGGCCCCAGCATTTT	CASSQSGGGRPQHF	TRBV4-1	NA	TRBJ1-5	many
TGTGCCAGCTCACAGACAGGGGCGGACTATGGCTACACCTTC	CASSQTGADYGYTF	TRBV18	TRBD1	TRBJ1-2	few
TGCGCCAGCAGCTTGGTTGCGGGAGTAGTCAATGAGCAGTTCTTC	CASSLVAGVVNEQFF	TRBV5-1	TRBD2	TRBJ2-1	many
TGTGCCAGCAGAAAAACAGGTGGGGAGCAGTACTTC	CASRKTGGEQYF	TRBV7-2	NA	TRBJ2-7	NA
TGTGCCAGCAGCTTTACAGGAGGACAGACCCATGGCTACACCTTC	CASSFTGGQTHGYTF	TRBV7-7	NA	TRBJ1-2	many
TGTGCCAGCAGCCTAAGGACCGATGAGCAGTTCTTC	CASSLRTDEQFF	TRBV3-1	NA	TRBJ2-1	many
TGTGCCAGCAGTTATCGGGGGAGCCAAGAGACCCAGTACTTC	CASSYRGSQETQYF	TRBV6-5	NA	TRBJ2-5	many
TGCAGTGCTAGAGATAGGAGCGGCTCCTACAATGAGCAGTTCTTC	CSARDRSGSYNEQFF	TRBV20-1	NA	TRBJ2-1	few
TGTGCCTGGAGTAGGACAAACCAAGAGACCCAGTACTTC	CAWSRTNQETQYF	TRBV30	NA	TRBJ2-5	NA
TGCAGCGTTAATGACCCGGGAACCAGTGAGCAGTACTTC	CSVNDPGTSEQYF	TRBV29-1	NA	TRBJ2-7	many
TGCAGTGCTAGCGCCGGGACAGGGGATGAAAAACTGTTTTTT	CSASAGTGDEKLFF	TRBV20-1	TRBD1	TRBJ1-4	NA
TGTGCCACCAGCAGAGAAGGTCGGGGGCCTTACAATGAGCAGTTCTTC	CATSREGRGPYNEQFF	TRBV15	NA	TRBJ2-1	few